What follows are 26 T cell receptor beta chains derived from one specimen sequenced in a study of T cells in Graves' hyperthyroidism and ophthalmopathy. RNA transcripts gave rise to amplified TCR beta CDR3 regions. The primer set for the first-round RT-PCR of the TCR CDR3 was HTBI. TCRdb redid the calling of the multiplex PCR reads with MiXCR, one entry per CDR3 protein. The repertoire includes more than 300,000 distinct CDR3 sequences, 14% of them detected once, and 11% sits in the top ten. Sequencing used blood. These receptors all come from a woman aged 60-75 years with Graves' hyperthyroidism.

Remarks on this clonotype: A much larger clone sits a single nucleotide away, making a read error possible. The V gene is TRBV12-3 or TRBV12-4, the J gene TRBJ1-1; D is unresolved. The CDR3 is 14 amino acids. The CDR3 bases are TGTGGCAGCAGTTTCTGGGAGGGCGGACCTGAAGCTTTCTTT. Translated, it gives CGSSFWEGGPEAFF.

This clonotype came up many times. The CDR3 DNA reads TGTGCCAGCAGTTTAGGCGGGAGTTCACACGAGCAGTACTTC. Protein product: CASSLGGSSHEQYF. V is TRBV12-3 or TRBV12-4 and J is TRBJ2-7; 7 nucleotides match TRBD2. This CDR3 has 14 amino acids. The ends lost 1 base at V and 5 bases at J; junction bases unmatched: 5.

This clonotype has a count of ten or more. V is TRBV27 and J is TRBJ2-7; 7 bases are shared with TRBD1. Germline V gene lookup returns CDR1 MNHEY and CDR2 SMNVEV (reference sequence). Germline trimming cut 6 bases from V and 3 bases from J; bases unmatched to any gene: 5. CDR3 length equals 13 residues. CDR3: CASSDRVNYEQYF. The DNA of the CDR3 is TGTGCCAGCAGCGACAGGGTAAACTACGAGCAGTACTTC.

The J gene is TRBJ2-7, the V gene TRBV28; 13 nucleotides align to TRBD2. CDR1 MDHEN and CDR2 SYDVKM come from the germline V gene. The CDR3 loop spans 19 amino acids. The junction had 15 bases not matched to a gene; V was cut back by 3 bases and J by 4 bases. The chain's CDR3 is CASSFLRSRGLAGVYEQYF. DNA for the CDR3: TGTGCCAGCAGTTTTCTAAGGTCTCGAGGACTAGCGGGAGTATACGAGCAGTACTTC. Combining the CDR3 with reference TRBV28 and TRBJ2-7 gives the whole variable domain DVKVTQSSRYLVKRTGEKVFLECVQDMDHENMFWYRQDPGLGLRLIYFSYDVKMKEKGDIPEGYSVSREKKERFSLILESASTNQTSMYLCASSFLRSRGLAGVYEQYFGPGTRLTVT.

This clonotype was seen many times. The chain has TRBV12-3 or TRBV12-4 and TRBJ2-7; D may be TRBD2 (5 bases). This CDR3 is built from 14 residues. V gave up 3 bases and J gave up 2 bases, with 11 bases separating them. Here the CDR3 DNA reads TGTGCCAGCAGTTTGAGCCGGGAACCCTACGAGCAGTACTTC. Translated: CASSLSREPYEQYF.

This clonotype appeared many times. The chain links TRBV7-9 to TRBJ2-7, with 9 bases aligning to TRBD2. CDR1 SEHNR and CDR2 FQNEAQ come from the germline V gene (reference sequence). CDR3 size: 15 residues. V trimming: 5 bases; J trimming: 2 bases; junction bases outside the gene matches: 7. The CDR3: CASSRTSAATYEQYF. CDR3 DNA: TGTGCCAGCAGCCGGACTAGCGCGGCCACCTACGAGCAGTACTTC.

This clonotype was detected many times. This sequence joins TRBV28 and TRBJ1-4; D is uncertain. CDR1 is MDHEN, CDR2 SYDVKM, per germline. The CDR3 covers 14 residues. With 1 base removed from V and 2 bases from J, the gap between germline ends came to 5 bases. CDR3 residues: CASSLSSTNEKLFF. The CDR3 nucleotides read TGTGCCAGCAGTTTATCATCCACTAATGAAAAACTGTTTTTT. Filled out from reference TRBV28 and TRBJ1-4, the complete variable domain reads DVKVTQSSRYLVKRTGEKVFLECVQDMDHENMFWYRQDPGLGLRLIYFSYDVKMKEKGDIPEGYSVSREKKERFSLILESASTNQTSMYLCASSLSSTNEKLFFGSGTQLSVL.

This clonotype was counted at least ten times. The CDR3 protein is CASSQRGRSGAFF. CDR3 coding DNA: TGTGCCAGCAGCCAACGCGGGCGGTCCGGGGCTTTCTTT. This chain links TRBV3-1 with TRBJ1-1; D gene unclear. Germline V gives CDR1 LGHDT, CDR2 YNNKEL (reference sequence). CDR3 length: 13 amino acids. Trimming removed 2 bases from V and 11 bases from J, with 15 bases in between.

This clonotype was found a few times. The chain uses TRBV5-1 and TRBJ2-2; a weak D match, TRBD1 (6 bases). Germline CDR1 SGHRS, CDR2 YFSETQ. The CDR3 is made up of 17 amino acids. V dropped 4 bases and J dropped 0 bases, with 16 bases sitting between them. CDR3 loop: CASSGGLDRTNTGELFF. DNA for the CDR3: TGCGCCAGCAGCGGGGGCCTAGACAGGACGAACACCGGGGAGCTGTTTTTT.

This clonotype was detected a few times. V and J are TRBV4-2 and TRBJ2-1, with TRBD2 identical over 13 bases. Trimming took 4 bases from V and 4 from J; bases not matched to a gene: 10. This CDR3 region has 18 residues. Germline CDR1 LGHNA, CDR2 YNFKEQ. CDR3 coding DNA: TGTGCCAGCAGCCGCCAAACTAGCGGGAGGGCCTTATACAATGAGCAGTTCTTC. It translates to CASSRQTSGRALYNEQFF.

Points on this clonotype: A much larger clone lies one base from this, so it may be a read error. The chain combines TRBV12-3 or TRBV12-4 with TRBJ2-1; 8 bases map to TRBD2. J was trimmed by 5 bases and V by 5 bases; bases with no gene match: 8. This CDR3 spans 15 amino acids. The CDR3 DNA sequence: TGTGCCAGCAGTCCCCTTAGCGGGACGCACAATGAGCAGTTCTTC. It translates to CASSPLSGTHNEQFF.

This clonotype appeared a few times. The V gene is TRBV19, the J gene TRBJ1-1, with D possibly being TRBD1 (6 bases). V dropped 5 bases and J dropped 3 bases, with 13 bases sitting between them. The CDR3 covers 14 residues. In germline, CDR1 is LNHDA, CDR2 SQIVND (reference sequence). This chain's CDR3 is CASSVQQGYTEAFF. CDR3 coding DNA: TGTGCCAGTAGTGTCCAGCAGGGGTACACTGAAGCTTTCTTT.

In its sample, this clonotype was seen many times. This chain connects TRBV18 to TRBJ1-3; D not certain. This CDR3 has 12 residues. Trimming pared 3 bases from V and 4 bases from J, leaving 4 bases between. Germline assignment: CDR1 KGHSH and CDR2 LQKENI. The CDR3 loop is CASSPPGNTIYF. In DNA, the CDR3 is TGTGCCAGCTCACCCCCCGGAAACACCATATATTTT.

The rearrangement links TRBV5-5 to TRBJ1-3, with D unclear. Trimming left V 0 bases short and J 4 bases short, with 11 bases between. The CDR3 runs to 15 residues. The germline V gene has CDR1 SGHKS and CDR2 YYEKEE (reference sequence). In DNA, the CDR3 is TGTGCCAGCAGCTTGGCGGGAACCCCCGGAAACACCATATATTTT. Translation gives CASSLAGTPGNTIYF. Together with reference TRBV5-5 and TRBJ1-3, the CDR3 gives the full variable domain: DAGVTQSPTHLIKTRGQQVTLRCSPISGHKSVSWYQQVLGQGPQFIFQYYEKEERGRGNFPDRFSARQFPNYSSELNVNALLLGDSALYLCASSLAGTPGNTIYFGEGSWLTVV.

This chain joins TRBV5-6 and TRBJ2-7; 11 bases are shared with TRBD1. The end of the DNA fits TRBJ2-1 better, so the J call may be wrong. Germline values: CDR1 SGHDT, CDR2 YYEEEE. The CDR3 contains 14 residues. The CDR3: CASSYGQGAYEQFF. DNA of the CDR3: TGTGCCAGCAGCTATGGACAGGGGGCCTACGAGCAGTTCTTC.

This clonotype was seen at least ten times. The chain combines TRBV11-3 with TRBJ2-5; 12 bases align to TRBD2. From germline, CDR1 is SGHNT and CDR2 YENEEA. J lost 2 bases, V lost 2 bases, and 6 bases had no gene match. CDR3 length: 17 residues. For the CDR3, the DNA is TGTGCCAGCAGCTTACTACTAGCGGGAGGTAGACAAGAGACCCAGTACTTC. Translating it yields CASSLLLAGGRQETQYF.

Concerning this clonotype itself: A junction end diverges from the germline sequence, so it may reflect a read error. The CDR3 protein is CASREGASNTEAFF. The CDR3 nucleotides are TGTGCCAGCCGTGAGGGGGCGTCGAACACTGAAGCTTTCTTT. The chain joins TRBV6-1 to TRBJ1-1; 7 bases map to TRBD1. The germline V gene encodes CDR1 MNHNS and CDR2 SASEGT. The CDR3 totals 14 residues.

This clonotype was seen more than once but under ten times. The V call is TRBV15, the J call TRBJ1-4; perhaps TRBD1 as D (5 bases). V was clipped by 3 bases and J by 8 bases, with 13 bases between them. The V gene's germline CDR1 is LNHNV and CDR2 YYDKDF (reference sequence). CDR3 length: 14 amino acids. CDR3 in DNA: TGTGCCACCAGCAGGCGGGGCCAGGAGGAAAAACTGTTTTTT. Translating it yields CATSRRGQEEKLFF.

This clonotype was found many times. The J gene is TRBJ2-5, the V gene TRBV11-3; tentatively, D is TRBD1 (6 bases). V lost 5 bases and J lost 0, with 16 bases in between. Germline lookup yields CDR1 SGHNT and CDR2 YENEEA. The CDR3 spans 16 residues. CDR3 DNA: TGTGCCAGCAGCGGTGGGGGCAGGAGCTACCAAGAGACCCAGTACTTC. It is translated as CASSGGGRSYQETQYF.

CDR3 residues: CSARWVGKNTGELFF. CDR3 coding DNA: TGCAGTGCTAGATGGGTGGGGAAGAACACCGGGGAGCTGTTTTTT. The chain carries TRBV20-1 and TRBJ2-2; D gene uncertain. The V gene lost 2 bases and the J gene lost 1 base, with 11 bases spanning the gap. Per germline, CDR1 DFQATT and CDR2 SNEGSKA (reference sequence). The CDR3 is 15 amino acids.

On this clonotype itself: A much larger clone differs by one base, so this may be a read error. Written as DNA, the CDR3 is TGTGCCAGCAGTTTCTATGTCAGGGACAGTGAGCAGTTCTTC. Amino acid sequence: CASSFYVRDSEQFF. The chain carries TRBV12-3 or TRBV12-4 and TRBJ2-1; the match to TRBD1 covers 7 bases. V was pared by 3 bases and J by 9 bases, with 8 bases of the junction left unmatched. The length of the CDR3 is 14 residues.

There are a few counts of this clonotype. The CDR3 region has the DNA TGTGCCAGTGGGACTAGGCTCTGGGAGACCCAGTACTTC. As protein: CASGTRLWETQYF. The chain uses TRBV7-8 and TRBJ2-5, with 8 bases that match TRBD2. J gave up 5 bases and V 9 bases, and 8 bases lay outside the gene matches. The CDR3 spans 13 residues. The germline V gene encodes CDR1 SGHVS and CDR2 FQNEAQ.

The chain combines TRBV12-5 with TRBJ2-7; a weak D match, TRBD1 (6 bases). The CDR3 has 16 residues. V was cut by 0 bases and J by 2 bases, with 14 bases left in between. The germline V gene encodes CDR1 LGHNT and CDR2 FRNRAP. For the CDR3, the DNA is TGTGCTAGTGGTTTGGTACTATCAGGGGAGACCTACGAGCAGTACTTC. Amino acid sequence: CASGLVLSGETYEQYF.

The chain uses TRBV2 and TRBJ2-7, with a possible D match to TRBD1 (6 bases). The CDR3 runs 13 residues. Germline V CDR1 and CDR2: SNHLY, FYNNEI. V was pared by 8 bases and J by 3 bases, with 14 bases between. The CDR3 DNA reads TGTGCCAGCCACCCGGGACATAACTACGAGCAGTACTTC. As protein: CASHPGHNYEQYF.

This clonotype was counted between two and nine times. The chain recombines TRBV11-3 with TRBJ2-2; tentatively, D is TRBD1 (6 bases). Trimming stripped 8 bases from V and 1 base from J, with 17 bases between. The germline V gene encodes CDR1 SGHNT and CDR2 YENEEA. The CDR3 length is 16 residues. The CDR3 reads CASQNLRGGNTGELFF. The CDR3, as DNA: TGTGCCAGCCAAAATCTGCGAGGGGGGAACACCGGGGAGCTGTTTTTT.

There are many counts of this clonotype. The gene calls are TRBV28 and TRBJ2-5; 13 bases are a match to TRBD2. V lost 6 bases and J lost 5; bases outside the gene matches: 12. This CDR3 is built from 17 residues. Germline values: CDR1 MDHEN, CDR2 SYDVKM. As DNA, the CDR3 is TGTGCCAGCAGGCTAGGGACTAGCGGGATCGAGAAGGAGACCCAGTACTTC. Translation: CASRLGTSGIEKETQYF.